The 20 T cell receptor beta chains below all came from one sample that was sequenced in a study of graft-versus-host responses after intestinal transplantation. TCRdb keeps only in-frame clones here, not all; method: immunoSEQ multiplex PCR. The data show roughly 9,600 clones, approximately 80% seen once. The authors processed graft tissue to release intraepithelial and lamina propria lymphocytes. This sample comprised ileum tissue, obtained roughly 470 days after intestinal transplantation. These receptors originate from a human patient who received an intestinal transplant, so some T cells may come from the graft donor.

The chain uses TRBV2 and TRBJ1-2; D gene uncertain. In germline, CDR1 is SNHLY, CDR2 FYNNEI. The germline V and J ends were trimmed by 7 bases and 0 bases, with 9 bases remaining between them. The CDR3 length is 13 residues. The CDR3 DNA sequence: TGTGCCAGCATGGTGGTCGCTAACTATGGCTACACCTTC. It translates to CASMVVANYGYTF. Supplemented by reference TRBV2 and TRBJ1-2, the full variable domain reads EPEVTQTPSHQVTQMGQEVILRCVPISNHLYFYWYRQILGQKVEFLVSFYNNEISEKSEIFDDQFSVERPDGSNFTLKIRSTKLEDSAMYFCASMVVANYGYTFGSGTRLTVV.

V and J are TRBV7-9 and TRBJ2-7; TRBD1 matches 8 bases. The CDR3 length is 13 residues. Germline V gene data show CDR1 as SEHNR and CDR2 as FQNEAQ (reference sequence). J lost 5 bases, V lost 5 bases, and 5 bases had no gene match. CDR3 sequence (DNA): TGTGCCAGCAGCGCAGGGACAGGCAACGAGCAGTACTTC. It translates to CASSAGTGNEQYF.

The chain combines TRBV11-2 with TRBJ1-6; 10 bases match TRBD1. CDR1 SGHAT and CDR2 FQNNGV come from the germline V gene. V lost 1 base and J lost 10; bases outside the gene matches: 4. This CDR3 is 15 amino acids long. CDR3 sequence: CASSLATGGRSPLHF. CDR3 DNA sequence: TGTGCCAGCAGCTTAGCGACAGGGGGCAGGTCACCCCTCCACTTT.

This rearrangement joins TRBV9 to TRBJ1-2; unclear D gene. This CDR3 is built from 12 residues. V was clipped by 2 bases and J by 5 bases, with 7 bases between them. Germline V lookup: CDR1 SGDLS, CDR2 YYNGEE. In nucleotides, the CDR3 is TGTGCCAGCAGCGTCCCCGCTTATGGCTACACCTTC. Residues: CASSVPAYGYTF.

CDR3 region: CASSSPGYTGELFF. CDR3 DNA sequence: TGTGCCAGCAGCTCGCCCGGCTACACCGGGGAGCTGTTTTTT. The V and J genes are TRBV7-3 and TRBJ2-2; D remains unclear. This CDR3 spans 14 amino acids. In germline, CDR1 is SGHTA, CDR2 FQGTGA. Trimming took 4 bases from V and 3 from J, leaving 9 bases between them.

The J gene is TRBJ2-7, the V gene TRBV6-5; TRBD2 aligns across 12 bases. The J segment lost 2 bases and the V segment lost 4 bases, leaving 3 bases of the junction unmatched. Germline V gene lookup returns CDR1 MNHEY and CDR2 SVGAGI. This CDR3 is 15 amino acids long. CDR3 loop: CASSSRLAGAYEQYF. CDR3 nucleotides: TGTGCCAGCAGTTCCCGACTAGCGGGGGCCTACGAGCAGTACTTC.

This clone was recorded only once. J is TRBJ1-6 and V is TRBV28; D ambiguous. V lost 8 bases to trimming and J lost 7 bases, with 15 bases between them. Germline CDR1 reads MDHEN; CDR2 reads SYDVKM. This CDR3 spans 14 amino acids. CDR3 in amino acids: CASSGYSWNSPLHF. CDR3 in DNA: TGTGCCAGCTCCGGGTATAGTTGGAATTCACCCCTCCACTTT. Based on the CDR3 plus reference TRBV28 and TRBJ1-6, the full variable domain is DVKVTQSSRYLVKRTGEKVFLECVQDMDHENMFWYRQDPGLGLRLIYFSYDVKMKEKGDIPEGYSVSREKKERFSLILESASTNQTSMYLCASSGYSWNSPLHFGNGTRLTVT.

This clone was observed a handful of times. V gene TRBV4-2 combines with J gene TRBJ2-6; D is perhaps TRBD1 or TRBD2 (6 bases each). CDR1 is LGHNA and CDR2 is YNFKEQ in the germline V gene. Trimming shortened V by 0 bases and J by 3 bases, and 9 bases separated the two germline ends. This CDR3 has 16 residues. The CDR3 protein is CASSQEEGDGANVLTF. CDR3 DNA sequence: TGTGCCAGCAGCCAAGAGGAGGGGGATGGGGCCAACGTCCTGACTTTC.

The rearrangement links TRBV29-1 to TRBJ2-1, with 8 bases matching TRBD2. CDR1 SQVTM and CDR2 ANQGSEA come from the germline V gene. V trimming: 7 bases; J trimming: 3 bases; junction bases outside the gene matches: 8. CDR3 length: 14 residues. The chain's CDR3 is CSGAHSGVYNEQFF. CDR3 coding DNA: TGCAGCGGCGCTCATAGCGGGGTCTACAATGAGCAGTTCTTC.

Within the sample, this clone is medium-sized (0.01 to 0.1%). The chain links TRBV7-8 to TRBJ1-2; no clear D gene. Deletions cut 0 bases from V and 4 bases from J, with 12 bases between. CDR3 length: 15 amino acids. Germline CDR1 reads SGHVS; CDR2 reads FQNEAQ. The CDR3 sequence: CASSLAAGSTYGYTF. CDR3 DNA sequence: TGTGCCAGCAGCTTAGCGGCAGGATCTACCTATGGCTACACCTTC.

This clone has just a few counts. The chain recombines TRBV30 with TRBJ2-7; 7 positions match TRBD1. Germline lookup yields CDR1 GTSNPN and CDR2 SVGIG (reference sequence). This CDR3 is built from 14 residues. Losses at the gene ends were 1 base for V and 4 bases for J; bases not matched to a gene: 7. This CDR3 reads CAWSGRQGGYEQYF. CDR3 in DNA: TGTGCCTGGAGTGGAAGACAGGGTGGGTACGAGCAGTACTTC.

The V call is TRBV5-5, the J call TRBJ1-6; D ambiguous. Trimming took off 7 bases at V and 7 bases at J, with 3 bases between the two ends. The germline V gene encodes CDR1 SGHKS and CDR2 YYEKEE (reference sequence). The CDR3 consists of 10 residues. The CDR3 nucleotides are TGTGCCAGCCGGAATTCACCCCTCCACTTT. It specifies CASRNSPLHF.

The rearrangement links TRBV5-1 to TRBJ1-4; 8 bases agree with TRBD1. Per germline, CDR1 SGHRS and CDR2 YFSETQ. The CDR3 is 15 residues long. Germline trimming cut 4 bases from V and 3 bases from J; bases unmatched to any gene: 5. This CDR3 is CASSLSQGANEKLFF. The CDR3 nucleotides are TGCGCCAGCAGCCTTTCACAGGGGGCTAATGAAAAACTGTTTTTT.

The V and J genes are TRBV18 and TRBJ1-4; no clear D gene. Germline lookup yields CDR1 KGHSH and CDR2 LQKENI. CDR3 length: 13 residues. The V gene lost 2 bases and the J gene lost 5 bases, with 6 bases spanning the gap. The DNA for the CDR3 is TGTGCCAGCTCACCAGGCCAGAATGAAAAACTGTTTTTT. Amino acid sequence: CASSPGQNEKLFF. The whole variable domain, filled in from reference TRBV18 and TRBJ1-4, reads NAGVMQNPRHLVRRRGQEARLRCSPMKGHSHVYWYRQLPEEGLKFMVYLQKENIIDESGMPKERFSAEFPKEGPSILRIQQVVRGDSAAYFCASSPGQNEKLFFGSGTQLSVL.

The chain couples TRBV7-7 to TRBJ2-2; 8 bases align to TRBD1. Germline V gene sequence: CDR1 SSHAT, CDR2 FNYEAQ (reference sequence). V lost 5 bases and J lost 5; bases outside the gene matches: 7. The CDR3 length is 15 residues. CDR3 sequence reads: CASSPGGGFTGELFF. The CDR3 bases are TGTGCCAGCAGCCCAGGGGGCGGTTTTACCGGGGAGCTGTTTTTT.

The chain links TRBV9 to TRBJ1-5, with D hard to call. Deletions cut 2 bases from V and 0 bases from J, with 6 bases between. This CDR3 region has 14 residues. Looked up from germline, CDR1 is SGDLS and CDR2 is YYNGEE. CDR3 in DNA: TGTGCCAGCAGCGTGGGCCATAGCAATCAGCCCCAGCATTTT. This encodes CASSVGHSNQPQHF.

The chain joins TRBV6-5 to TRBJ2-5, with 7 bases aligning to TRBD1. The V and J ends lost 7 bases and 5 bases, in that order; junction bases with no gene match: 1. CDR1 is MNHEY and CDR2 is SVGAGI in the germline V gene. The CDR3 runs 11 residues. Here the CDR3 reads CASNRGETQYF. CDR3 nucleotide sequence: TGTGCCAGCAACAGGGGTGAGACCCAGTACTTC.

J is TRBJ2-1 and V is TRBV11-1; TRBD1 agrees at 9 bases. The CDR3 sequence is 14 residues long. Looked up from germline, CDR1 is SGHAT and CDR2 is FQDESV (reference sequence). V lost 8 bases to trimming and J lost 8 bases; unmatched junction nucleotides: 10. For the CDR3, the DNA is TGTGCCAGCTACCTAGGGACAGGGTGTCATGAGCAGTTCTTC. It is translated as CASYLGTGCHEQFF.

The chain couples TRBV29-1 to TRBJ2-5; 10 bases are a match to TRBD1. The J call may be mistaken, given a closer DNA end match to TRBJ2-7. From germline, CDR1 is SQVTM and CDR2 ANQGSEA. The length of the CDR3 is 12 residues. DNA of the CDR3: TGCAGCGCCAGGACAGGGGGGGCCGAGCAGTACTTC. As protein: CSARTGGAEQYF.

J is TRBJ2-2 and V is TRBV4-1; TRBD2 is a possible D gene (5 bases). The germline V and J ends were trimmed by 2 bases and 6 bases, with 10 bases remaining between them. Germline-derived CDR1 and CDR2 are MGHRA and YSYEKL. This CDR3 is 14 amino acids long. DNA of the CDR3: TGCGCCAGCAGCCAAAGGTCGGAGGCCGGGGAGCTGTTTTTT. Protein: CASSQRSEAGELFF.